The rows below give T cell receptor beta chains drawn from one sample of a study of T cells in Graves' hyperthyroidism and ophthalmopathy. MiXCR was run by TCRdb on the multiplex PCR reads, yielding one entry per CDR3 protein. The sample holds 500,000 to 800,000 distinct CDR3 sequences, 13% to 15% seen once. The sequenced sample consisted of blood. These TCRs come from a woman between 45 and 60 years old with Graves' ophthalmopathy. Both conserved end residues are part of each CDR3. D genes are given only for firm matches. The size of a clone is reported for some rows only, either as once, few or many, or as a class for expanded clones.

v_gene: TRBV28
j_gene: TRBJ2-1
abundance: NA
d_gene: TRBD1
CDR3aa: CASSLWGQGMGNEQFF
CDR3nt: TGTGCCAGCAGTTTGTGGGGACAGGGTATGGGCAATGAGCAGTTCTTC

v_gene: TRBV7-9
j_gene: TRBJ2-3
abundance: few
d_gene: NA
CDR3aa: CASSQGTIFGTDTQYF
CDR3nt: TGTGCCAGCAGCCAAGGGACCATTTTTGGCACAGATACGCAGTATTTT

v_gene: TRBV4-2
j_gene: TRBJ2-5
abundance: NA
d_gene: TRBD2
CDR3aa: CASRLASDTYQETQYF
CDR3nt: TGTGCCAGCAGACTAGCGTCTGATACTTACCAAGAGACCCAGTACTTC

v_gene: TRBV28
j_gene: TRBJ2-7
abundance: many
d_gene: NA
CDR3aa: CASEGSTRYEQYF
CDR3nt: TGTGCCAGCGAAGGGTCGACGAGGTACGAGCAGTACTTC

v_gene: TRBV27
j_gene: TRBJ2-7
abundance: NA
d_gene: NA
CDR3aa: CASKYVQIAPEQYF
CDR3nt: TGTGCCAGCAAATACGTACAAATAGCACCCGAGCAGTACTTC

v_gene: TRBV7-9
j_gene: TRBJ1-4
abundance: many
d_gene: NA
CDR3aa: CASSLGQAIATNEKLFF
CDR3nt: TGTGCCAGCAGCTTAGGGCAGGCCATTGCAACTAATGAAAAACTGTTTTTT

v_gene: TRBV7-2
j_gene: TRBJ2-5
abundance: many
d_gene: NA
CDR3aa: CASSFGARETQYF
CDR3nt: TGTGCCAGCAGCTTCGGTGCGCGGGAGACCCAGTACTTC

v_gene: TRBV6-2/TRBV6-3
j_gene: TRBJ1-1
abundance: many
d_gene: NA
CDR3aa: CASSYSVEAFF
CDR3nt: TGTGCCAGCAGTTATTCTGTCGAAGCTTTCTTT

v_gene: TRBV28
j_gene: TRBJ2-1
abundance: NA
d_gene: TRBD2
CDR3aa: CASSSTSGRGSYNEQFF
CDR3nt: TGTGCCAGCAGTTCGACTAGCGGGCGGGGTTCCTACAATGAGCAGTTCTTC

v_gene: TRBV20-1
j_gene: TRBJ2-7
abundance: NA
d_gene: TRBD2
CDR3aa: CSARLTSGRGDEQYF
CDR3nt: TGCAGTGCTAGACTTACTAGCGGGAGGGGCGACGAGCAGTACTTC

v_gene: TRBV27
j_gene: TRBJ1-1
abundance: many
d_gene: NA
CDR3aa: CASSPHQIQKESEAFF
CDR3nt: TGTGCCAGCAGTCCGCATCAAATTCAGAAGGAATCCGAAGCTTTCTTT

v_gene: TRBV28
j_gene: TRBJ2-1
abundance: many
d_gene: NA
CDR3aa: CASSPRLDVGEQFF
CDR3nt: TGTGCCAGCAGTCCCAGACTAGATGTGGGTGAGCAGTTCTTC

v_gene: TRBV7-3
j_gene: TRBJ2-1
abundance: NA
d_gene: TRBD2
CDR3aa: CASSLTGGRGTSGARYNEQFF
CDR3nt: TGTGCCAGCAGCTTAACTGGGGGGCGCGGGACTAGCGGCGCCCGGTACAATGAGCAGTTCTTC

v_gene: TRBV14
j_gene: TRBJ2-3
abundance: many
d_gene: TRBD2
CDR3aa: CASSPWTSGVNTDTQYF
CDR3nt: TGTGCCAGCAGCCCTTGGACTAGCGGGGTGAACACAGATACGCAGTATTTT

v_gene: TRBV7-6
j_gene: TRBJ2-1
abundance: many
d_gene: TRBD2
CDR3aa: CASSSGTSGRYPNEQFF
CDR3nt: TGTGCCAGCAGCTCAGGGACTAGCGGGAGGTATCCCAATGAGCAGTTCTTC

v_gene: TRBV2
j_gene: TRBJ2-7
abundance: many
d_gene: NA
CDR3aa: CASSVRGVYEQYF
CDR3nt: TGTGCCAGCAGTGTGCGGGGTGTCTACGAGCAGTACTTC

v_gene: TRBV2
j_gene: TRBJ2-1
abundance: many
d_gene: TRBD2
CDR3aa: CASSRLSTGGDEQFF
CDR3nt: TGTGCCAGCAGTCGGCTTTCAACGGGAGGGGATGAGCAGTTCTTC

v_gene: TRBV4-3
j_gene: TRBJ2-7
abundance: few
d_gene: TRBD1
CDR3aa: CASSQDLRQGLVYEQYF
CDR3nt: TGCGCCAGCAGCCAAGATTTGAGACAGGGATTGGTCTACGAGCAGTACTTC

v_gene: TRBV28
j_gene: TRBJ1-1
abundance: many
d_gene: NA
CDR3aa: CASSSLGTEAFF
CDR3nt: TGTGCCAGCAGCTCCCTAGGGACTGAAGCTTTCTTT

v_gene: TRBV12-3/TRBV12-4
j_gene: TRBJ2-1
abundance: many
d_gene: NA
CDR3aa: CASSPGRVSYNEQFF
CDR3nt: TGTGCCAGCAGTCCGGGGCGCGTATCCTACAATGAGCAGTTCTTC

v_gene: TRBV12-3/TRBV12-4
j_gene: TRBJ2-7
abundance: many
d_gene: NA
CDR3aa: CASSFAGHNYEQYF
CDR3nt: TGTGCCAGCAGTTTTGCGGGACACAACTACGAGCAGTACTTC

v_gene: TRBV5-1
j_gene: TRBJ2-3
abundance: NA
d_gene: NA
CDR3aa: CASRAAGQLTDTQYF
CDR3nt: TGCGCCAGCAGAGCGGCGGGACAGCTCACAGATACGCAGTATTTT

v_gene: TRBV18
j_gene: TRBJ1-1
abundance: many
d_gene: NA
CDR3aa: CASSPIESTEAFF
CDR3nt: TGTGCCAGCTCACCGATAGAATCCACTGAAGCTTTCTTT